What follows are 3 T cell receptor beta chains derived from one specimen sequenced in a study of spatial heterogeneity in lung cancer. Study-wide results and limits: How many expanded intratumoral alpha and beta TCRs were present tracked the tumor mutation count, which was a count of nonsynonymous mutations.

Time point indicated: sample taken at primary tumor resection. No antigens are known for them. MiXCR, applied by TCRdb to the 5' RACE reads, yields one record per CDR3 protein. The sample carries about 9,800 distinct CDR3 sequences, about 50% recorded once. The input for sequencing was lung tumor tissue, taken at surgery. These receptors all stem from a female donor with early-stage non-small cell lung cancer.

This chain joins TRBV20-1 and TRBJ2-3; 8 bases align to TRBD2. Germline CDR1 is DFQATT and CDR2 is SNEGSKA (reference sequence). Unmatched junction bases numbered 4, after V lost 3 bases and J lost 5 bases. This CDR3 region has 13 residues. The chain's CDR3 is CSASGGALDTQYF. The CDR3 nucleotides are TGCAGTGCTAGCGGGGGGGCCCTAGATACGCAGTATTTT.

CDR3 bases: TGTGCCAGCAGCCAAGATATAGGGGCAAGATCTCAGCCCCAGCATTTT. This gives the protein CASSQDIGARSQPQHF. The chain recombines TRBV4-2 with TRBJ1-5; a weak D match, TRBD1 (5 bases). The CDR3 is made up of 16 amino acids. The V gene's germline CDR1 is LGHNA and CDR2 YNFKEQ. The V end was cut by 0 bases, the J end by 6 bases, with 15 bases between.

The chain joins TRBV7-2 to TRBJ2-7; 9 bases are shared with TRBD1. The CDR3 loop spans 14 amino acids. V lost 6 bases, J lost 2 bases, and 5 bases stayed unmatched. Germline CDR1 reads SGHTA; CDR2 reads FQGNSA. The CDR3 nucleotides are TGTGCCAGCAGTCAAAACAGGGGGCCCTACGAGCAGTACTTC. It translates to CASSQNRGPYEQYF.